These 30 T cell receptor beta chains came from one sample sequenced in a study of Ad26.COV2.S vaccination and SARS-CoV-2 variants. Measured with immunoSEQ multiplex PCR; TCRdb has only the in-frame clones, and not every one. The sample lists 350,000 to 600,000 clones, roughly nine tenths occurring once. The treatment here: roughly 20 received Ad26.COV2.S at low or high dose, single or two shots; about 5 received placebo; per-sample allocation not given. Samples came from day 63 after the first vaccine or placebo injection. The sample consisted of peripheral blood, taken in a trial of Ad26.COV2.S vaccine versus placebo. These receptors all come from a person between 18 and 60 years old who received the Ad26.COV2.S COVID-19 vaccine or a placebo.

The rearrangement joins TRBV27 to TRBJ1-4, with D unresolved. Trimming took 5 bases from V and 6 from J, leaving 19 bases between them. The CDR3 consists of 16 residues. The germline V gene has CDR1 MNHEY and CDR2 SMNVEV (reference sequence). The CDR3 DNA follows: TGTGCCAGCAGTCCCCGGGTCTCAACCCCTCATGAAAAACTGTTTTTT. Amino acid sequence: CASSPRVSTPHEKLFF.

The chain has TRBV6-7 and TRBJ2-7; TRBD1 might be the D (5 bases). TRBV6-7 has ORF status, its function being uncertain. CDR3 length: 13 residues. Trimming removed 4 bases from V and 4 bases from J, with 11 bases in between. The CDR3: CASSWGSPYEQYF. As DNA, the CDR3 is TGTGCCAGCAGTTGGGGCTCCCCTTACGAGCAGTACTTC.

The chain has TRBV28 and TRBJ1-3, with a possible D match to TRBD1 (5 bases). V was clipped by 9 bases and J by 6 bases, with 21 bases between them. Germline CDR1 is MDHEN and CDR2 is SYDVKM. This CDR3 has 15 residues. This CDR3 is CASRRGVWAENTIYF. The DNA for the CDR3 is TGTGCCAGTCGGAGGGGAGTGTGGGCAGAAAACACCATATATTTT.

The chain employs TRBV27 and TRBJ1-2, with a weak D call TRBD1 (6 bases). Trimming took 3 bases from V and 5 from J, leaving 13 bases between them. The CDR3 has 14 amino acids. The germline V gene encodes CDR1 MNHEY and CDR2 SMNVEV (reference sequence). CDR3 sequence: CASSFNRDIYGYTF. CDR3 nucleotide sequence: TGTGCCAGCAGTTTCAACAGGGATATATATGGCTACACCTTC.

This clone showed up just a few times. The CDR3 region is CASSYVGAVETQYF. CDR3 bases: TGTGCCAGCAGTTACGTAGGGGCCGTGGAGACCCAGTACTTC. The chain is built from TRBV6-2 or TRBV6-3 and TRBJ2-5, with D maybe TRBD1 (5 bases). Trimming removed 2 bases from V and 5 bases from J, with 12 bases in between. Germline V CDR1 and CDR2: MNHEY, SVGEGT. CDR3 length equals 14 residues.

This rearrangement joins TRBV7-3 to TRBJ2-7; 9 bases line up with TRBD1. The CDR3 runs to 15 residues. V was clipped by 4 bases and J by 2 bases; unmatched bases: 6. Germline lookup yields CDR1 SGHTA and CDR2 FQGTGA. CDR3 amino acids: CASSSGTGTPYEQYF. The CDR3 coding sequence is TGTGCCAGCAGCTCTGGGACAGGGACCCCCTACGAGCAGTACTTC. The variable domain in full, with the rest retrieved from reference TRBV7-3 and TRBJ2-7, is GAGVSQTPSNKVTEKGKYVELRCDPISGHTALYWYRQSLGQGPEFLIYFQGTGAADDSGLPNDRFFAVRPEGSVSTLKIQRTERGDSAVYLCASSSGTGTPYEQYFGPGTRLTVT.

The gene calls are TRBV3-1 (or the pseudogene TRBV3-2) and TRBJ1-2; D gene uncertain. The length of the CDR3 is 13 residues. V was cut by 3 bases and J by 6 bases, with 11 bases left in between. Germline-derived CDR1 and CDR2 are LGHDT and YNNKEL (reference sequence). CDR3 in amino acids: CASSQWREDGYTF. In DNA form, the CDR3 reads TGTGCCAGCAGCCAGTGGAGGGAGGATGGCTACACCTTC.

This clone was observed a handful of times. This chain links TRBV7-9 with TRBJ1-5; 9 positions agree with TRBD1. With 5 bases clipped from V and 8 bases from J, the junction kept 7 bases outside the gene matches. The CDR3 has 14 residues. Germline V gives CDR1 SEHNR, CDR2 FQNEAQ (reference sequence). The CDR3 here is CASSGTGGVEPQHF. CDR3 sequence (DNA): TGTGCCAGCAGCGGTACAGGGGGCGTCGAGCCCCAGCATTTT.

The chain links TRBV7-9 to TRBJ1-4; 8 bases line up with TRBD1. Losses at the gene ends were 5 bases for V and 0 bases for J; bases not matched to a gene: 14. Germline CDR1 is SEHNR and CDR2 is FQNEAQ (reference sequence). This CDR3 is 19 amino acids long. CDR3 protein: CASSATGGLNPTTNEKLFF. DNA of the CDR3: TGTGCCAGCAGCGCAACAGGGGGTCTCAATCCAACAACTAATGAAAAACTGTTTTTT.

The CDR3 nucleotides read TGTGCCAGCAGCCCACAGGGGGGCGAGCAGTTCTTC. Its translation is CASSPQGGEQFF. The chain carries TRBV7-3 and TRBJ2-1, with 8 bases aligning to TRBD1. The CDR3 is 12 residues long. The V gene's germline CDR1 is SGHTA and CDR2 FQGTGA. Unmatched junction bases numbered 4, after V lost 5 bases and J lost 10 bases. Full variable domain (remainder filled in from reference TRBV7-3 and TRBJ2-1): GAGVSQTPSNKVTEKGKYVELRCDPISGHTALYWYRQSLGQGPEFLIYFQGTGAADDSGLPNDRFFAVRPEGSVSTLKIQRTERGDSAVYLCASSPQGGEQFFGPGTRLTVL.

This chain uses TRBV5-1 with TRBJ2-3; 8 nucleotides agree with TRBD2. V trimming: 1 base; J trimming: 3 bases; junction bases outside the gene matches: 4. The CDR3 extends over 15 amino acids. The V gene's germline CDR1 is SGHRS and CDR2 YFSETQ. CDR3 residues: CASSLSGRDTDTQYF. The CDR3 DNA reads as TGCGCCAGCAGCTTGTCCGGGAGGGATACAGATACGCAGTATTTT. Complete variable domain (other parts from reference TRBV5-1 and TRBJ2-3): KAGVTQTPRYLIKTRGQQVTLSCSPISGHRSVSWYQQTPGQGLQFLFEYFSETQRNKGNFPGRFSGRQFSNSRSEMNVSTLELGDSALYLCASSLSGRDTDTQYFGPGTRLTVL.

The chain couples TRBV14 to TRBJ2-2, with 11 nucleotides matching TRBD1. Germline lookup yields CDR1 SGHDN and CDR2 FVKESK. J was trimmed by 4 bases and V by 2 bases; bases with no gene match: 12. The CDR3 totals 19 residues. Here the CDR3 reads CASSQPLVGQGAGTGELFF. The CDR3 nucleotides read TGTGCCAGCAGCCAACCTTTAGTCGGACAGGGGGCGGGCACCGGGGAGCTGTTTTTT.

V usage is TRBV7-9 and J usage is TRBJ2-7; D is uncertain. V dropped 1 base and J dropped 3 bases, with 7 bases sitting between them. Germline lookup yields CDR1 SEHNR and CDR2 FQNEAQ (reference sequence). This CDR3 contains 13 residues. In DNA, the CDR3 is TGTGCCAGCAGCTTAGGACGGAACTACGAGCAGTACTTC. Amino acid sequence: CASSLGRNYEQYF.

J is TRBJ2-7 and V is TRBV7-9; 7 nucleotides align to TRBD1. After removal of 5 bases from V and 0 bases from J, the junction contained 10 bases not matched to a gene. CDR1 and CDR2 from the germline V gene are SEHNR and FQNEAQ (reference sequence). The CDR3 runs to 16 residues. CDR3 sequence reads: CASSPQTGDSSYEQYF. The CDR3 nucleotides are TGTGCCAGCAGCCCGCAAACAGGGGACAGCTCCTACGAGCAGTACTTC.

As DNA, the CDR3 is TGTGCCAGCAGCGGCCTTCCGTCCAGGAGCTCCTACAATGAGCAGTTCTTC. Encoded protein: CASSGLPSRSSYNEQFF. The V gene is TRBV9, the J gene TRBJ2-1; D unresolved. Germline loops: CDR1 SGDLS, CDR2 YYNGEE. The CDR3 totals 17 residues. V was cut by 3 bases and J by 0 bases, with 16 bases left in between.

The chain links TRBV28 to TRBJ1-2; D call uncertain. V lost 8 bases and J lost 4, with 8 bases in between. In germline, CDR1 is MDHEN, CDR2 SYDVKM. CDR3 length: 11 residues. CDR3 sequence (DNA): TGTGCCAGCGGGTCCCTCTATGGCTACACCTTC. Translation gives CASGSLYGYTF.

The rearrangement uses TRBV10-1 and TRBJ1-6; D remains ambiguous. The CDR3 sequence is 13 residues long. Per germline, CDR1 WNHNN and CDR2 SYGVQD (reference sequence). The V and J ends lost 2 bases and 13 bases respectively, with 12 bases between them. The CDR3 loop is CASSEAVTSPLHF. Here the CDR3 DNA reads TGCGCCAGCAGTGAGGCCGTCACCAGTCCCCTCCACTTT.

This rearrangement joins TRBV29-1 to TRBJ2-7; D is possibly TRBD2 (6 bases). CDR3 size: 14 residues. CDR1 is SQVTM and CDR2 is ANQGSEA in the germline V gene. The V end lost 2 bases, the J end lost 3 bases, and 14 bases lay between the germline ends. CDR3 sequence (DNA): TGCAGCGTTGAAACGGCGGCGGGAAGCTACGAGCAGTACTTC. Protein sequence: CSVETAAGSYEQYF.

The J gene is TRBJ1-4, the V gene TRBV18, with 8 nucleotides matching TRBD1. This CDR3 comprises 15 residues. In germline, CDR1 is KGHSH, CDR2 LQKENI. Trimming removed 4 bases from V and 7 bases from J; junction bases left unmatched: 8. CDR3 nucleotide sequence: TGTGCCAGCTCACGCTCAGGGGGCGCGGTTGAAAAACTGTTTTTT. It encodes CASSRSGGAVEKLFF.

This chain connects TRBV6-6 to TRBJ2-1; a possible D gene is TRBD2 (6 bases). The CDR3 has 15 residues. V was trimmed by 2 bases and J by 7 bases, leaving 15 bases between them. Germline-derived CDR1 and CDR2 are MNHNY and SVGAGI (reference sequence). The CDR3 coding sequence is TGTGCCAGCAGTTACGATTGGCGGGGCGGGAATGAGCAGTTCTTC. It yields the protein CASSYDWRGGNEQFF.

A remark on this clone: The junction does not match germline at one end; this may be a read error. This chain connects TRBV23-1 to TRBJ2-7; D possibly matches TRBD1 or TRBD2 (5 bases each). TRBV23-1 has ORF status, its function being uncertain. This CDR3 spans 11 amino acids. The CDR3 coding sequence is TGCGCCAGCAGTTCCCCAGGGAGCGGCGTTTTC. As protein: CASSSPGSGVF.

The chain has TRBV10-3 and TRBJ2-7; 10 bases align to TRBD1. The CDR3 spans 15 residues. Germline values: CDR1 ENHRY, CDR2 SYGVKD. V shed 6 bases, J shed 2 bases, and the junction held 7 bases outside the gene matches. The CDR3 here is CAISQRTGGAYEQYF. CDR3 in DNA: TGTGCCATCAGCCAAAGGACAGGGGGAGCCTACGAGCAGTACTTC.

This rearrangement joins TRBV29-1 to TRBJ2-1; unclear D gene. V dropped 2 bases and J dropped 3 bases, with 8 bases sitting between them. The CDR3 totals 13 residues. Per germline, CDR1 SQVTM and CDR2 ANQGSEA. The CDR3 DNA sequence: TGCAGCGTTGAACTACTTGACTACAATGAGCAGTTCTTC. This gives the protein CSVELLDYNEQFF.

This chain joins TRBV28 and TRBJ2-3, with D perhaps matching TRBD2 (6 bases). From germline, CDR1 is MDHEN and CDR2 SYDVKM. There are 17 residues in the CDR3. Trimming took off 3 bases at V and 1 base at J, with 17 bases between the two ends. CDR3 sequence (DNA): TGTGCCAGCAGTTTTCACTCCGGGAGTGTTGGCACAGATACGCAGTATTTT. This gives the protein CASSFHSGSVGTDTQYF.

The CDR3 protein is CASSFLVRTGEQYF. CDR3 DNA sequence: TGTGCCAGCAGCTTCCTAGTAAGGACTGGCGAGCAGTACTTC. J is TRBJ2-7 and V is TRBV7-2, with a tentative D call TRBD2 (5 bases). This CDR3 is built from 14 residues. Germline V gene lookup returns CDR1 SGHTA and CDR2 FQGNSA. V shed 3 bases and J shed 6 bases, with 15 bases lying between them.

V is TRBV4-2 and J is TRBJ2-2, with D possibly TRBD2 on 6 matching bases. The V gene lost 1 base and the J gene lost 4 bases, with 13 bases spanning the gap. The CDR3 sequence is 16 residues long. The germline gives CDR1 LGHNA, CDR2 YNFKEQ. CDR3 in amino acids: CASSQGLGGGTGELFF. CDR3 in DNA: TGTGCCAGCAGCCAAGGGCTCGGGGGTGGCACCGGGGAGCTGTTTTTT.

The chain recombines TRBV28 with TRBJ2-5; 14 bases line up with TRBD2. The CDR3 spans 16 residues. Trimming cost V 3 bases and J 5 bases; bases outside gene matches: 5. CDR1 MDHEN and CDR2 SYDVKM come from the germline V gene. The CDR3 is CASSLGTSGSFETQYF. CDR3 sequence (DNA): TGTGCCAGCAGTTTGGGGACTAGCGGGAGCTTCGAGACCCAGTACTTC.

The chain is built from TRBV5-6 and TRBJ2-7, with 9 bases matching TRBD1. CDR3 length: 14 amino acids. V shed 2 bases, J shed 3 bases, and the junction held 3 bases outside the gene matches. CDR1 is SGHDT and CDR2 is YYEEEE in the germline V gene. For the CDR3, the DNA is TGTGCCAGCAGCTTAGGGACAGGGAACTACGAGCAGTACTTC. It yields the protein CASSLGTGNYEQYF.

V gene TRBV19 combines with J gene TRBJ1-6; D gene uncertain. The CDR3 runs 13 residues. V was shortened by 7 bases and J by 7 bases, with 11 bases between the two germline ends. Germline-derived CDR1 and CDR2 are LNHDA and SQIVND (reference sequence). CDR3 in DNA: TGTGCCAGTACCAGACCGGGGAATTCACCCCTCCACTTT. Its translation is CASTRPGNSPLHF.

This chain connects TRBV6-4 to TRBJ2-1; weak D call: TRBD1 (5 bases). Trimming shortened V by 4 bases and J by 7 bases, and 17 bases separated the two germline ends. The CDR3 runs 15 residues. The germline CDR1 and CDR2 sequences are MRHNA and SNTAGT. The CDR3 sequence: CASSGGIDSNNEQFF. Here the CDR3 DNA reads TGTGCCAGCAGTGGCGGAATAGACAGCAATAATGAGCAGTTCTTC.